Each of the 6 T cell receptor beta chains below was sequenced from the same sample in a study of blood T cell repertoires in COVID-19. Repertoires were generated with immunoSEQ multiplex PCR, while TCRdb's copy carries only in-frame clones and drops some. The table shows 210,000 or so clones, with around 80% occurring only once. Material for sequencing was peripheral blood. These receptors were obtained from a man aged 50-59 years with active or convalescent COVID-19.

In this sample, this clone turned up once. The chain links TRBV11-2 to TRBJ1-3; no definite D call. Trimming removed 4 bases at V and 0 bases at J, with 13 bases between. Germline assignment: CDR1 SGHAT and CDR2 FQNNGV. There are 16 residues in the CDR3. The CDR3 sequence: CASSSRGGLSGNTIYF. The DNA of the CDR3 is TGTGCCAGCAGCTCCCGGGGAGGACTCTCTGGAAACACCATATATTTT. The full variable domain, in which reference TRBV11-2 and TRBJ1-3 provide the parts outside the CDR3, is EAGVAQSPRYKIIEKRQSVAFWCNPISGHATLYWYQQILGQGPKLLIQFQNNGVVDDSQLPKDRFSAERLKGVDSTLKIQPAKLEDSAVYLCASSSRGGLSGNTIYFGEGSWLTVV.

This clone has more than one count but fewer than ten. CDR3 loop: CASSSYWRGREETQYF. In DNA form, the CDR3 reads TGTGCCAGCAGTTCCTATTGGCGGGGTCGGGAAGAGACCCAGTACTTC. The gene calls are TRBV6-5 and TRBJ2-5; TRBD2 might be the D (6 bases). CDR1 and CDR2 (germline): MNHEY, SVGAGI. Between the trimmed V and J ends, which lost 4 bases and 3 bases, there was a span of 18 bases. The CDR3 length is 16 residues.

V gene TRBV20-1 combines with J gene TRBJ2-5; D not resolved. CDR1 is DFQATT, CDR2 SNEGSKA, per germline (reference sequence). The CDR3 loop spans 11 amino acids. The V end was cut by 5 bases, the J end by 5 bases, with 9 bases between. CDR3 sequence: CSAAFGETQYF. DNA for the CDR3: TGCAGTGCTGCCTTCGGGGAGACCCAGTACTTC.

The chain joins TRBV5-1 to TRBJ2-7; 8 bases are shared with TRBD1. V trimming: 4 bases; J trimming: 6 bases; junction bases outside the gene matches: 15. Germline assignment: CDR1 SGHRS and CDR2 YFSETQ. The CDR3 sequence is 16 residues long. The CDR3 DNA reads as TGCGCCAGCAGCCCTACGGGACAGGTGGCTGTGGGCGAGCAGTACTTC. It encodes CASSPTGQVAVGEQYF.

A few counts support this clone. This sequence joins TRBV4-1 and TRBJ2-1, with 9 bases aligning to TRBD2. Per the germline V gene, CDR1 is MGHRA and CDR2 is YSYEKL. V gave up 0 bases and J gave up 4 bases; unmatched junction bases: 7. The CDR3 is 17 amino acids. The CDR3 loop reads CASSQESHSGGYNEQFF. The CDR3 nucleotides are TGCGCCAGCAGCCAAGAAAGCCATAGCGGGGGTTACAATGAGCAGTTCTTC.

The chain has TRBV29-1 and TRBJ2-7, with D perhaps TRBD2 (6 bases). The CDR3 length is 13 residues. CDR1 SQVTM and CDR2 ANQGSEA come from the germline V gene. V gave up 7 bases and J gave up 0 bases, with 13 bases separating them. Written as DNA, the CDR3 is TGCAGCGCAGGCGGGGCTCTCTCCTACGAGCAGTACTTC. Its protein is CSAGGALSYEQYF.